A selection of T cell receptor beta chains follows, all from one sample in a study of shared clonotypes between healthy human individuals. Assay: immunoSEQ multiplex PCR; the TCRdb copy retains only in-frame clones and omits some. Of 2 million to 3 million clones in the sample, 93% were seen once. The sample taken for sequencing was naive CD4+ T cells from PBMCs. Receptors originate from a man between 18 and 35 years old in good health. Some clones in this sample may be carry-over from other donors' samples. Both conserved end residues are part of each CDR3. The D gene is left open where the match is weak. Only some rows state a clone size, as once, few, many or a class for expanded clones.

TRBJ1-2	-	-	TRBV19	CASSPGAYGYTF	TGTGCCAGTAGTCCAGGGGCCTACGGCTACACCTTC
TRBJ2-7	-	-	TRBV30	CAWSPGAVDEQYF	TGTGCCTGGAGCCCGGGGGCCGTGGACGAGCAGTACTTC
TRBJ1-3	-	-	TRBV19	CASSRNWRGLSGNTIYF	TGTGCCAGTAGCCGGAACTGGCGGGGACTCTCTGGAAACACCATATATTTT
TRBJ2-7	-	-	TRBV7-9	CASSSYDRKNYEQYF	TGTGCCAGCAGCTCGTACGACAGGAAAAACTACGAGCAGTACTTC
TRBJ2-5	-	TRBD2	TRBV30	CAWSVPGTSRETQYF	TGTGCCTGGAGTGTACCCGGGACTAGCAGGGAGACCCAGTACTTC
TRBJ1-1	few	TRBD1	TRBV7-9	CASSRSLAWDRVAFF	TGTGCCAGCAGCCGAAGCTTAGCGTGGGACAGGGTAGCTTTCTTT
TRBJ2-1	once	-	TRBV5-4	CASTVYSTPYNEQFF	TGTGCCAGCACCGTGTACTCGACACCGTACAATGAGCAGTTCTTC
TRBJ1-1	-	-	TRBV10-2	CASSERRGGVNTEAFF	TGCGCCAGCAGTGAGCGGAGGGGGGGCGTAAACACTGAAGCTTTCTTT
TRBJ2-7	-	-	TRBV19	CASKRQDRDEQYF	TGTGCCAGTAAAAGACAGGATCGCGACGAGCAGTACTTC
TRBJ2-7	-	-	TRBV27	CASSLSGYEQYF	TGTGCCAGCAGTTTGTCCGGCTACGAGCAGTACTTC
TRBJ2-7	-	-	TRBV5-1	CASSMWSGSSYEQYF	TGCGCCAGCAGTATGTGGTCAGGGAGCTCCTACGAGCAGTACTTC
TRBJ2-7	-	TRBD2	TRBV5-4	CASGRWASGNEQYF	TGTGCCAGCGGTCGATGGGCTAGCGGGAACGAGCAGTACTTC
TRBJ2-2	-	TRBD2	TRBV18	CASSPSSGRASGELFF	TGTGCCAGCTCACCCTCTAGCGGGAGGGCCTCCGGGGAGCTGTTTTTT
TRBJ2-7	-	-	TRBV29-1	CSVGLLQDYEQYF	TGCAGCGTGGGACTCCTACAAGACTACGAGCAGTACTTC
TRBJ2-7	-	-	TRBV6-1	CASSLGRSSSYEQYF	TGTGCCAGCAGTCTGGGACGGTCGAGCTCCTACGAGCAGTACTTC
TRBJ1-2	-	-	TRBV19	CASTTGRNYGYTF	TGTGCCAGTACCACAGGGAGAAACTATGGCTACACCTTC
TRBJ2-1	once	TRBD2	TRBV27	CASSFELPGTSGSGNEQFF	TGTGCCAGCAGTTTCGAGCTTCCCGGGACTAGCGGGAGCGGTAATGAGCAGTTCTTC
TRBJ2-2	-	-	TRBV5-4	CASSFRAVNTGELFF	TGTGCCAGCAGCTTCAGGGCGGTGAACACCGGGGAGCTGTTTTTT
TRBJ2-7	-	-	TRBV9	CASSARGTATYEQYF	TGTGCCAGCAGCGCTCGGGGGACGGCAACCTACGAGCAGTACTTC
TRBJ2-1	-	TRBD2	TRBV7-2	CASSSPAAGGVEQFF	TGTGCCAGCAGCTCACCCGCAGCGGGAGGGGTTGAGCAGTTCTTC
TRBJ2-2	-	TRBD2	TRBV11-2	CASRTLASGRTNTGELFF	TGTGCCAGCAGGACATTGGCTAGCGGGAGGACGAACACCGGGGAGCTGTTTTTT
TRBJ1-5	-	-	TRBV6-1	CASSARPQHF	TGTGCCAGCAGTGCCCGGCCCCAGCATTTT
TRBJ2-3	-	-	TRBV18	CASSPQGGPGTADTQYF	TGTGCCAGCTCACCACAGGGGGGTCCAGGGACGGCAGATACGCAGTATTTT